This TCR beta chain was sequenced in a study of CD8 T cells in ankylosing spondylitis. Quantitative 5'-RACE was performed with molecular barcodes, and it yielded the TCR beta libraries. A single record per CDR3 protein comes from TCRdb applying MiXCR to the 5' RACE reads. The data contain a few hundred thousand distinct CDR3 sequences, approximately 16% of them singletons. This CDR3 has 16 amino acids. Per germline, CDR1 DFQATT and CDR2 SNEGSKA (reference sequence). Germline trimming cut 0 bases from V and 1 base from J; bases unmatched to any gene: 7. Study-wide findings and caveats: Matched ankylosing spondylitis synovial fluid reportedly contained a significantly enriched population of disease-linked clones. Certain motif variants had earlier been reported in reactive arthritis synovial fluid and blood. A TCR beta motif made of eight highly homologous variants seemed typical of ankylosing spondylitis blood. Disease-linked clones, CD8+, were relatively rare in peripheral blood.

Notes on this clonotype: Its antigen is currently unknown.

The gene calls are TRBV20-1 and TRBJ2-5; 8 nucleotides align to TRBD1. The receptor was isolated from a male donor with ankylosing spondylitis. The source material was blood, either unsorted or a sorted T cell fraction (not recorded which). The CDR3 DNA is TGCAGTGCTAGAGATTTCGACAGGGGCATCCAAGAGACCCAGTACTTC. It specifies CSARDFDRGIQETQYF.